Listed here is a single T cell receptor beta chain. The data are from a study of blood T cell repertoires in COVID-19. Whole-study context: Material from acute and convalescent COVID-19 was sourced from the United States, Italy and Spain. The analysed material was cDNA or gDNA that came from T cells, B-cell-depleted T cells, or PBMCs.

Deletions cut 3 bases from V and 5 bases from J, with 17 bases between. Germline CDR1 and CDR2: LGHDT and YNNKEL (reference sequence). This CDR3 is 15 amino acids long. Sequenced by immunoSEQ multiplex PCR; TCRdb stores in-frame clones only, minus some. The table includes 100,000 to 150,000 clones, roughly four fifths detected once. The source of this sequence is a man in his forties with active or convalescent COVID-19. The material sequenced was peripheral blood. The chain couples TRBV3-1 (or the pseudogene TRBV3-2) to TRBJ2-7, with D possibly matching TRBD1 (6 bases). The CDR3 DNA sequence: TGTGCCAGCAGCCAGCCGACAGGAAATAGAGACGAGCAGTACTTC. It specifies CASSQPTGNRDEQYF.